This T cell receptor beta chain is drawn from a study of neurological immune-mediated disorders. This clonotype was observed many times. This CDR3 spans 16 amino acids. Trimming took 1 base from V and 5 from J, leaving 12 bases between them. Germline V gives CDR1 MNHEY, CDR2 SMNVEV (reference sequence). Each CDR3 protein gets one entry after TCRdb re-called the 5' RACE reads with MiXCR. The sample records about 76,000 distinct CDR3 sequences, approximately 17% being singletons. This receptor was taken from a woman between 35 and 50 years old in good health. Sequencing input: PBMCs. The chain uses TRBV27 and TRBJ1-6; D possibly corresponds to TRBD1 (6 bases). CDR3 sequence reads: CASSLYRGIDNSPLHF. CDR3 nucleotides: TGTGCCAGCAGTTTATATAGGGGGATAGATAATTCACCCCTCCACTTT.